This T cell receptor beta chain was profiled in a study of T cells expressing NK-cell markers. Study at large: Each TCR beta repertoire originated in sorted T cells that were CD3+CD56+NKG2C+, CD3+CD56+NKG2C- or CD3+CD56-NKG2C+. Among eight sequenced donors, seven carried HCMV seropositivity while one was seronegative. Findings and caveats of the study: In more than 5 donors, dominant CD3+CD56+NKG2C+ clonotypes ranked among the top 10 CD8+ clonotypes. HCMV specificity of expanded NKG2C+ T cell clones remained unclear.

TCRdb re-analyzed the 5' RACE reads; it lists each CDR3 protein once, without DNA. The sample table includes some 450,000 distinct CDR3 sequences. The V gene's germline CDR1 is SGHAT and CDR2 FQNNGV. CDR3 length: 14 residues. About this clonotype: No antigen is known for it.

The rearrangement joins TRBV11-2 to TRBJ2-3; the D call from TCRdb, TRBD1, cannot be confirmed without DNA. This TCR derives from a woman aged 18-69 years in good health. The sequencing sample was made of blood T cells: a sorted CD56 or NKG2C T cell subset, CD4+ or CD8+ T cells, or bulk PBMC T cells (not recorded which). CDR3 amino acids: CASRNPGRTDTQYF. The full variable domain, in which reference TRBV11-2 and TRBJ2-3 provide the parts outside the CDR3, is EAGVAQSPRYKIIEKRQSVAFWCNPISGHATLYWYQQILGQGPKLLIQFQNNGVVDDSQLPKDRFSAERLKGVDSTLKIQPAKLEDSAVYLCASRNPGRTDTQYFGPGTRLTVL.